The source of this T cell receptor beta chain is a study of T cells in Graves' hyperthyroidism and ophthalmopathy. Findings of the study overall: Blood also held most thyroid clonotypes expanded beyond 0.001. A model of 13 V-J features distinguished ophthalmopathy from stable hyperthyroidism.

The sample holds a few counts of this clonotype. The target antigen is unknown. Germline CDR1 and CDR2: SGDLS and YYNGEE. The ends were cut back, 3 bases at V and 1 base at J, with 13 bases in the middle. This CDR3 has 15 amino acids. Disease lasting under 3 months, a NOSPECS grade of at least 4, and a Clinical Activity Score of at least 3 were features of the ophthalmopathy patients. Clinical symptoms, serum thyroxine and TRAb, thyroid ultrasound and orbital computed tomography together formed the diagnostic basis. RNA transcripts yielded amplified TCR beta CDR3 regions. Initially, a first-round RT-PCR of the TCR CDR3 employed the HTBI primer set. TCRdb re-called the multiplex PCR reads through MiXCR, storing one row per CDR3 protein. The data contain 490,000 or so distinct CDR3 sequences, around 20% of them singletons.

The origin of this receptor is a man aged 35 to 55 with Graves' ophthalmopathy. The chain recombines TRBV9 with TRBJ2-5; possible D gene TRBD2, 8 bases. The sequenced material came from blood. The chain's CDR3 is CASSGTGLAQETQYF. The CDR3 DNA is TGTGCCAGCAGCGGGACAGGACTAGCCCAAGAGACCCAGTACTTC.